Shown below are 22 T cell receptor beta chains from a single sample sequenced in a study of neurological immune-mediated disorders. MiXCR, applied by TCRdb to the 5' RACE reads, yields one record per CDR3 protein. The sample carries about 55,000 distinct CDR3 sequences, approximately 3.8% recorded once. The sample was PBMCs. These receptors all stem from a man aged 25 to 40 with multiple sclerosis.

This clonotype was observed many times. The gene calls are TRBV5-1 and TRBJ2-5; 12 bases align to TRBD2. The trim removed 4 bases at V and 3 bases at J, leaving 4 bases unmatched. The length of the CDR3 is 15 residues. Germline CDR1 is SGHRS and CDR2 is YFSETQ. CDR3 nucleotides: TGCGCCAGCAGCCCCACTAGCGGGGGGAAAGAGACCCAGTACTTC. This codes for CASSPTSGGKETQYF.

This clonotype was seen at least ten times. The rearrangement uses TRBV7-2 and TRBJ2-5, with 9 bases fitting TRBD1. CDR1 and CDR2 from the germline V gene are SGHTA and FQGNSA. V lost 5 bases and J lost 4; bases outside the gene matches: 8. The CDR3 consists of 15 residues. CDR3 amino acids: CASSGGQGRGETQYF. The CDR3 DNA is TGTGCCAGCAGCGGCGGACAGGGGAGAGGAGAGACCCAGTACTTC. Based on the CDR3 plus reference TRBV7-2 and TRBJ2-5, the full variable domain is GAGVSQSPSNKVTEKGKDVELRCDPISGHTALYWYRQSLGQGLEFLIYFQGNSAPDKSGLPSDRFSAERTGGSVSTLTIQRTQQEDSAVYLCASSGGQGRGETQYFGPGTRLLVL.

This clonotype was observed at least ten times. This chain joins TRBV5-1 and TRBJ1-3; D ambiguous. With 0 bases removed from V and 4 bases from J, the gap between germline ends came to 8 bases. The CDR3 is 14 amino acids. Germline CDR1 and CDR2: SGHRS and YFSETQ. Here the CDR3 reads CASSLDPPGNTIYF. Written as DNA, the CDR3 is TGCGCCAGCAGCTTGGATCCACCCGGAAACACCATATATTTT.

The CDR3 DNA sequence: TGTGCCAGCAGCTTAGGCGGGGGGTTAGGGGCCAACGTCCTGACTTTC. It yields the protein CASSLGGGLGANVLTF. The chain combines TRBV7-2 with TRBJ2-6, with 8 bases fitting TRBD2. CDR1 SGHTA and CDR2 FQGNSA come from the germline V gene. The CDR3 has 16 amino acids. J was trimmed by 4 bases and V by 1 base; bases with no gene match: 3.

This clonotype was detected many times. This chain connects TRBV7-9 to TRBJ1-2; D ambiguous. The germline gives CDR1 SEHNR, CDR2 FQNEAQ (reference sequence). V was clipped by 3 bases and J by 6 bases, with 8 bases between them. The CDR3 extends over 12 amino acids. In nucleotides, the CDR3 is TGTGCCAGCAGCTTGGGTTCTGATGGCTACACCTTC. This codes for CASSLGSDGYTF.

This clonotype showed up many times. The V call is TRBV27, the J call TRBJ2-5, with 11 nucleotides matching TRBD2. Per germline, CDR1 MNHEY and CDR2 SMNVEV (reference sequence). The CDR3 runs to 15 residues. V was pared by 6 bases and J by 5 bases, with 8 bases of the junction left unmatched. Here the CDR3 reads CASSPTSGRIETQYF. CDR3 sequence (DNA): TGTGCCAGCAGCCCTACTAGCGGGAGAATTGAGACCCAGTACTTC.

There are many counts of this clonotype. This chain uses TRBV9 with TRBJ2-3; D might be TRBD2 (6 bases). The V end lost 1 base, the J end lost 4 bases, and 10 bases lay between the germline ends. The CDR3 runs to 14 residues. Germline assignment: CDR1 SGDLS and CDR2 YYNGEE. DNA of the CDR3: TGTGCCAGCAGCGTATATCGACTAGCAGATACGCAGTATTTT. The encoded protein is CASSVYRLADTQYF.

The chain carries TRBV28 and TRBJ2-5, with 9 bases lining up with TRBD1. Losses at the gene ends were 6 bases for V and 5 bases for J; bases not matched to a gene: 13. From germline, CDR1 is MDHEN and CDR2 SYDVKM. The CDR3 runs 16 residues. CDR3 DNA sequence: TGTGCCAGCAGCAGTCCCGGGACAGGGCTAAGGGAGACCCAGTACTTC. Residues: CASSSPGTGLRETQYF.

This clonotype was recorded at least ten times. The chain employs TRBV29-1 and TRBJ2-5; D not resolved. The CDR3 is 13 amino acids. The V end lost 6 bases, the J end lost 1 base, and 12 bases lay between the germline ends. Germline assignment: CDR1 SQVTM and CDR2 ANQGSEA. Here the CDR3 DNA reads TGCAGCGTCCTCCGGCAGGCCCAAGAGACCCAGTACTTC. Its translation is CSVLRQAQETQYF.

A remark on this clonotype: This could be a read error, since a much larger clone is one nucleotide away. The V gene is TRBV7-8, the J gene TRBJ2-3; TRBD2 is a possible D gene (5 bases). Germline V CDR1 and CDR2: SGHVS, FQNEAQ. The V end was cut by 6 bases, the J end by 2 bases, with 12 bases between. The CDR3 is 14 residues long. CDR3 nucleotides: TGTGCCAGCAGTAGGGCGGGCCACACAGATACGCAGTATTTT. This translates into CASSRAGHTDTQYF.

J is TRBJ2-7 and V is TRBV28, with 9 nucleotides matching TRBD2. Germline V gene lookup returns CDR1 MDHEN and CDR2 SYDVKM. The CDR3 spans 19 residues. The J segment lost 0 bases and the V segment lost 6 bases, leaving 18 bases of the junction unmatched. This CDR3 is CASSRGVAGLATSSYEQYF. CDR3 DNA: TGTGCCAGCAGCCGAGGGGTAGCGGGACTAGCCACTAGCTCCTACGAGCAGTACTTC.

This clonotype has at least ten counts. The chain has TRBV20-1 and TRBJ1-1, with D tentatively TRBD1 (6 bases). The germline CDR1 and CDR2 sequences are DFQATT and SNEGSKA (reference sequence). The CDR3 consists of 14 residues. The V gene lost 2 bases and the J gene lost 0 bases, with 10 bases spanning the gap. The CDR3 nucleotides read TGCAGTGCTAGATCAGGGGCGATGAACACTGAAGCTTTCTTT. It specifies CSARSGAMNTEAFF.

Many counts were recorded for this clonotype. The rearrangement uses TRBV14 and TRBJ2-2; weak D call: TRBD2 (5 bases). Germline CDR1 and CDR2: SGHDN and FVKESK. This CDR3 has 12 amino acids. V was cut by 3 bases and J by 7 bases, with 6 bases left in between. The CDR3 reads CASSHGGGELFF. The CDR3 DNA reads TGTGCCAGCAGCCATGGAGGCGGGGAGCTGTTTTTT.

This clonotype showed up many times. This chain joins TRBV12-3 or TRBV12-4 and TRBJ1-1; tentatively, D is TRBD1 (5 bases). The V end was cut by 6 bases, the J end by 6 bases, with 17 bases between. The CDR3 covers 14 residues. CDR3 nucleotide sequence: TGTGCCAGCAGGGGAGATCAGGGCTTCTCTGAAGCTTTCTTT. This sequence encodes CASRGDQGFSEAFF.

This clonotype was picked up one time. The genes are TRBV20-1 and TRBJ1-1; 7 positions agree with TRBD1. Germline values: CDR1 DFQATT, CDR2 SNEGSKA (reference sequence). The CDR3 runs 13 residues. With V trimmed by 0 bases and J by 3 bases, 1 base remained unmatched. DNA for the CDR3: TGCAGTGCTAGAGATACAGGGGACACTGAAGCTTTCTTT. Amino acids: CSARDTGDTEAFF.

This clonotype was seen ten or more times. This sequence joins TRBV28 and TRBJ2-3, with no clear D. The CDR3 runs 14 residues. Trimming cost V 7 bases and J 0 bases, with 11 bases left between them. From germline, CDR1 is MDHEN and CDR2 SYDVKM. CDR3 amino acids: CASMSVPSTDTQYF. The CDR3 DNA follows: TGTGCCAGCATGAGTGTCCCTAGCACAGATACGCAGTATTTT.

This clonotype was counted ten times or more. V gene TRBV11-1 combines with J gene TRBJ2-5; TRBD1 matches at 10 bases. CDR1 SGHAT and CDR2 FQDESV come from the germline V gene (reference sequence). The CDR3 is 15 residues long. Trimming at V came to 5 bases and at J to 6 bases, leaving 9 bases not matched to a gene. Written as DNA, the CDR3 is TGTGCCAGCAGCCTACGGGACAGGGGTCAGCAGACCCAGTACTTC. It specifies CASSLRDRGQQTQYF.

This clonotype was observed a few times. Germline is not matched at one junction end, which may reflect a read error. Here the CDR3 DNA reads TGCAGTGCCGAGGACAGAGACTATAATTCACCCCTACACTTT. Translating gives CSAEDRDYNSPLHF. The chain has TRBV20-1 and TRBJ1-6; TRBD1 is a possible D gene (6 bases). The CDR3 extends over 14 amino acids. CDR1 and CDR2 from the germline V gene are DFQATT and SNEGSKA (reference sequence).

This clonotype was observed many times. CDR3 loop: CASSLGAGAQETQYF. CDR3 nucleotides: TGCGCCAGCAGCTTAGGAGCGGGGGCCCAAGAGACCCAGTACTTC. V gene TRBV5-1 combines with J gene TRBJ2-5; 8 positions match TRBD2. CDR3 length: 15 amino acids. The germline CDR1 and CDR2 sequences are SGHRS and YFSETQ. Losses at the gene ends were 2 bases for V and 1 base for J; bases not matched to a gene: 4.

At least ten counts were recorded for this clonotype. The chain employs TRBV5-1 and TRBJ2-6, with unresolved D. Trimming stripped 1 base from V and 0 bases from J, with 5 bases between. CDR1 is SGHRS and CDR2 is YFSETQ in the germline V gene. The CDR3 loop spans 15 amino acids. The chain's CDR3 is CASSLTLSGANVLTF. The CDR3 DNA follows: TGCGCCAGCAGCTTGACCCTCTCTGGGGCCAACGTCCTGACTTTC.

This clonotype was counted at least ten times. Germline is not matched at one junction end, which may reflect a read error. The chain joins TRBV3-1 to TRBJ1-6; D is undetermined. CDR1 is LGHDT, CDR2 YNNKEL, per germline (reference sequence). The CDR3 totals 12 residues. The CDR3 DNA is TGTGCCAGCAGCCGTCTAGATTCACCCCTCAACTTT. This encodes CASSRLDSPLNF.

Details on this clonotype: This may arise from a read error, as a much more abundant clone is one base away. V usage is TRBV20-1 and J usage is TRBJ2-1, with TRBD2 as a possible D gene (5 bases). The germline V gene encodes CDR1 DFQATT and CDR2 SNEGSKA (reference sequence). This CDR3 contains 11 residues. Deletions cut 6 bases from V and 6 bases from J, with 9 bases between. The CDR3 sequence: CSATIGNEQFF. DNA for the CDR3: TGCAGTGCGACTATCGGCAATGAGCAGTTCTTC.